The 19 T cell receptor beta chains below come from one sample, sequenced in a study of T cell repertoires in cytomegalovirus infection. No antigen has been assigned to these receptors. TCRdb used MiXCR to reprocess the reads, holding one entry per CDR3 protein. The table records fewer than 1,000,000 distinct CDR3 sequences, about a third of them present only once. The input for sequencing was cultured CD8+ T cells from PBMCs, taken from culture after CMV antigen stimulation. The receptors were sampled from a human donor in good health (CMV status not recorded). Some clones in this sample may be carry-over from other donors' samples.

This clonotype was picked up a small number of times. This rearrangement joins TRBV3-1 to TRBJ2-3, with TRBD2 identical over 7 bases. The CDR3 is 19 amino acids. Germline V lookup: CDR1 LGHDT, CDR2 YNNKEL (reference sequence). V lost 1 base, J lost 1 base, and 14 bases stayed unmatched. This CDR3 is CASSQAYSPPGGGTDTQYF. The DNA for the CDR3 is TGTGCCAGCAGCCAAGCTTATTCCCCACCGGGGGGTGGCACAGATACGCAGTATTTT.

This chain connects TRBV6-5 to TRBJ1-5, with D perhaps matching TRBD1 (5 bases). Trimming shortened V by 2 bases and J by 8 bases, and 10 bases separated the two germline ends. CDR1 and CDR2 (germline): MNHEY, SVGAGI. CDR3 length: 13 residues. CDR3 sequence (DNA): TGTGCCAGCAGTTACGATCAGGGAAAGCCCCAGCATTTT. The encoded protein is CASSYDQGKPQHF.

This sequence joins TRBV15 and TRBJ1-1, with a weak D call TRBD1 (5 bases). Trimming removed 5 bases from V and 3 bases from J, with 13 bases in between. The CDR3 is 14 amino acids. CDR1 and CDR2 (germline): LNHNV, YYDKDF (reference sequence). The CDR3 coding sequence is TGTGCCACCAGCCCCGGGGGGGGGGACACTGAAGCTTTCTTT. It codes for CATSPGGGDTEAFF.

The rearrangement joins TRBV9 to TRBJ2-1; 12 positions match TRBD2. Germline assignment: CDR1 SGDLS and CDR2 YYNGEE. With V trimmed by 3 bases and J by 3 bases, 7 bases remained unmatched. This CDR3 is 17 amino acids long. The CDR3 protein is CASSDRLAGDNYNEQFF. The CDR3 DNA reads TGTGCCAGCAGCGACCGACTAGCGGGGGACAACTACAATGAGCAGTTCTTC. Supplemented by reference TRBV9 and TRBJ2-1, the full variable domain reads DSGVTQTPKHLITATGQRVTLRCSPRSGDLSVYWYQQSLDQGLQFLIQYYNGEERAKGNILERFSAQQFPDLHSELNLSSLELGDSALYFCASSDRLAGDNYNEQFFGPGTRLTVL.

In its sample, this clonotype was seen a few times. This chain joins TRBV6-5 and TRBJ2-1; 7 bases line up with TRBD1. There are 19 residues in the CDR3. CDR1 and CDR2 from the germline V gene are MNHEY and SVGAGI. V lost 2 bases, J lost 8 bases, and 21 bases stayed unmatched. CDR3 nucleotides: TGTGCCAGCAGTTACCCCGCCCCCCGGGACAGCTTCCCGGGCGATGAGCAGTTCTTC. Encoded protein: CASSYPAPRDSFPGDEQFF.

The rearrangement uses TRBV10-2 and TRBJ2-1; perhaps TRBD2 as D (5 bases). CDR3 length equals 15 residues. Germline lookup yields CDR1 WSHSY and CDR2 SAAADI. V was shortened by 2 bases and J by 8 bases, with 16 bases between the two germline ends. The CDR3, as DNA: TGCGCCAGCAGTGAGGGGATGACGCTAGCCGATGAGCAGTTCTTC. Translation: CASSEGMTLADEQFF.

The rearrangement joins TRBV27 to TRBJ1-2, with 9 positions matching TRBD1. The V gene end was trimmed by 6 bases and the J gene end by 3 bases; junction bases not matched to a gene: 5. The CDR3 spans 14 residues. Germline loops: CDR1 MNHEY, CDR2 SMNVEV (reference sequence). CDR3: CASRGTGTHYGYTF. CDR3 DNA sequence: TGTGCCAGCAGGGGGACAGGGACCCACTATGGCTACACCTTC.

This clonotype showed up just a few times. The V and J genes are TRBV27 and TRBJ2-3, with a possible D match to TRBD2 (5 bases). In germline, CDR1 is MNHEY, CDR2 SMNVEV (reference sequence). The V and J ends lost 3 bases and 4 bases respectively, with 8 bases between them. The CDR3 is made up of 13 amino acids. This chain's CDR3 is CASSFLGADTQYF. For the CDR3, the DNA is TGTGCCAGCAGTTTCCTCGGGGCAGATACGCAGTATTTT.

The chain is built from TRBV7-6 and TRBJ1-3, with D unresolved. The CDR3 loop spans 14 amino acids. V was pared by 7 bases and J by 0 bases, with 10 bases between. CDR1 and CDR2 (germline): SGHVS, FNYEAQ. This CDR3 is CASTLEGSGNTIYF. CDR3 coding DNA: TGTGCCAGCACCCTGGAGGGCTCTGGAAACACCATATATTTT.

The genes are TRBV15 and TRBJ2-2, with 11 bases that match TRBD2. Germline V gives CDR1 LNHNV, CDR2 YYDKDF (reference sequence). Trimming took 1 base from V and 6 from J; bases not matched to a gene: 4. The CDR3 extends over 16 amino acids. Here the CDR3 reads CATSRALAGGAGELFF. In nucleotides, the CDR3 is TGTGCCACCAGCAGAGCCCTAGCGGGGGGCGCCGGGGAGCTGTTTTTT.

J is TRBJ2-1 and V is TRBV19; 12 bases match TRBD1. Germline lookup yields CDR1 LNHDA and CDR2 SQIVND (reference sequence). The V gene end was trimmed by 5 bases and the J gene end by 7 bases; junction bases not matched to a gene: 9. The CDR3 is 16 residues long. CDR3 sequence (DNA): TGTGCCAGTAGTTCCTCCGGGACAGGGGGCCCGAATGAGCAGTTCTTC. Amino acids: CASSSSGTGGPNEQFF.

The rearrangement joins TRBV4-1 to TRBJ2-1; TRBD2 aligns across 8 bases. This CDR3 region has 15 residues. The germline gives CDR1 MGHRA, CDR2 YSYEKL. V lost 4 bases and J lost 6; bases outside the gene matches: 8. CDR3 protein: CASSPGGGYTNEQFF. Written as DNA, the CDR3 is TGCGCCAGCAGCCCGGGGGGGGGCTACACCAATGAGCAGTTCTTC.

A note on this clonotype: This sequence may be a read error, since a much larger clone differs from it by one base. This chain links TRBV7-6 with TRBJ2-3; D gene ambiguous. Trimming shortened V by 3 bases and J by 2 bases, and 6 bases separated the two germline ends. The germline CDR1 and CDR2 sequences are SGHVS and FNYEAQ. The CDR3 loop spans 13 amino acids. The CDR3 reads CASSLIHTDTQYF. The CDR3 DNA sequence: TGTGCCAGCAGCTTGATCCACACAGATACGCAGTATTTT.

This clonotype was seen repeatedly, ten times or more. This rearrangement joins TRBV7-2 to TRBJ1-5, with D hard to call. CDR1 and CDR2 from the germline V gene are SGHTA and FQGNSA. V was pared by 7 bases and J by 4 bases, with 14 bases between. The CDR3 totals 14 residues. The CDR3 sequence is CASNSLYPNQPQHF. For the CDR3, the DNA is TGTGCCAGCAACTCCCTTTACCCTAATCAGCCCCAGCATTTT.

CDR3 in amino acids: CSVVTQGGGYTF. The CDR3 DNA reads TGCAGCGTTGTAACCCAGGGCGGAGGCTACACCTTC. This chain joins TRBV29-1 and TRBJ1-2; TRBD1 is a possible D gene (5 bases). Germline V gene lookup returns CDR1 SQVTM and CDR2 ANQGSEA. V lost 4 bases to trimming and J lost 8 bases, with 14 bases between them. The CDR3 is 12 amino acids.

J is TRBJ2-2 and V is TRBV11-2, with D perhaps matching TRBD1 (6 bases). This CDR3 is 17 amino acids long. Germline values: CDR1 SGHAT, CDR2 FQNNGV. V lost 1 base and J 3 bases, leaving 15 bases between the germline ends. CDR3 nucleotide sequence: TGTGCCAGCAGCTTAGGGAACAGGGCTTGGGACACCGGGGAGCTGTTTTTT. Translating gives CASSLGNRAWDTGELFF.

The V gene is TRBV20-1, the J gene TRBJ1-2; D possibly corresponds to TRBD1 (6 bases). The CDR3 sequence is 11 residues long. The germline V and J ends were trimmed by 5 bases and 6 bases, with 10 bases remaining between them. In germline, CDR1 is DFQATT, CDR2 SNEGSKA (reference sequence). CDR3 loop: CSAPNRDGYTF. The CDR3 nucleotides are TGCAGTGCTCCGAACAGGGATGGCTACACCTTC.

The chain joins TRBV7-4 to TRBJ1-3; D is possibly TRBD1 (5 bases). Germline CDR1 SGHVT, CDR2 SQSDAQ. The length of the CDR3 is 11 residues. The V gene lost 10 bases and the J gene lost 4 bases, with 8 bases spanning the gap. The CDR3: CANQGGNTIYF. CDR3 nucleotide sequence: TGTGCCAACCAGGGAGGAAACACCATATATTTT.

This clonotype was picked up a small number of times. The CDR3 region has the DNA TGTGCCAGCACTCTGGACAGTGCCTATGGCTACACCTTC. Its translation: CASTLDSAYGYTF. The V and J genes are TRBV12-3 or TRBV12-4 and TRBJ1-2; a possible D gene is TRBD1 (6 bases). Trimming took 7 bases from V and 4 from J, leaving 13 bases between them. The CDR3 has 13 residues.